This T cell receptor beta chain came from a study of T cell repertoires in cytomegalovirus infection. TCRdb re-called the reads with MiXCR, one entry per CDR3 protein. The table has tens of thousands of distinct CDR3 sequences, about 29% seen once. Germline CDR1 is LNHDA and CDR2 is SQIVND (reference sequence). Trimming at V came to 4 bases and at J to 4 bases, leaving 9 bases not matched to a gene. CDR3 length: 15 amino acids. This clonotype was seen many times. Antigen specificity is unknown. The sequencing used CD8+ T cells from cultured PBMCs, collected from culture after CMV antigen stimulation. The chain couples TRBV19 to TRBJ2-7, with 8 bases matching TRBD1. This TCR came from a human donor in good health (CMV status not recorded). Some clones in this sample may be carry-over from other donors' samples. Written as DNA, the CDR3 is TGTGCCAGTAGTACCCGACAGGGGCAGGAATACGAGCAGTACTTC. As protein: CASSTRQGQEYEQYF.